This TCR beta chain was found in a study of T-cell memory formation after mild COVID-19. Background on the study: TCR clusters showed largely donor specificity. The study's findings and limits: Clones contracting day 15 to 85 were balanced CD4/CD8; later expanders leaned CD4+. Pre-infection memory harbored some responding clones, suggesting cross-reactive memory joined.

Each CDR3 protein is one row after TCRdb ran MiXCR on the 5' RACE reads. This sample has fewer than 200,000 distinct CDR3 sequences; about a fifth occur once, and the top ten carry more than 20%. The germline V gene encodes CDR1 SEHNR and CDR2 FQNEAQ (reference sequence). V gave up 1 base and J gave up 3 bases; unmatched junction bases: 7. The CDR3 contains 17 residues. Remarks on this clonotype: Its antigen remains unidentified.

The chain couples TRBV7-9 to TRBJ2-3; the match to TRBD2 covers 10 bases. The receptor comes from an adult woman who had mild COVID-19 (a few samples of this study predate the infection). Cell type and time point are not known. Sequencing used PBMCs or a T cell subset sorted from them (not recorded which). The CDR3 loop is CASSLGASGSLTDTQYF. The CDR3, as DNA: TGTGCCAGCAGCTTAGGGGCTAGCGGGAGTCTGACAGATACGCAGTATTTT.